This T cell receptor beta chain originates from a study of identical twins. Each CDR3 protein gets one entry after TCRdb re-called the 5' RACE reads with MiXCR. This sample has 650,000 to 800,000 distinct CDR3 sequences, with around 8.3% found just once. CDR3 length: 14 residues. From germline, CDR1 is DFQATT and CDR2 SNEGSKA (reference sequence). The V segment lost 6 bases and the J segment 5 bases; nucleotides outside the gene matches: 4. Overall study results and limits: Fewer insertions were carried by abundant cord blood beta clonotypes, but none was seen in memory repertoires.

This clonotype has more than one count but fewer than ten. Antigen specificity is unknown. The same sample was also studied in work on yellow fever vaccine responses in identical twins.

The V call is TRBV20-1, the J call TRBJ2-1, with 13 positions matching TRBD2. The clonotype was recovered from a woman aged 18-29 years in good health. Material for sequencing was PBMCs. CDR3 sequence: CSALGTSGDNEQFF. The CDR3 DNA sequence: TGCAGTGCGTTAGGGACTAGCGGGGACAATGAGCAGTTCTTC.